This T cell receptor beta chain appears in the sequencing data of a study of response to subunit inactivated influenza vaccine. Overall study results and limits: Authors suggested few new T cells are recruited by each seasonal influenza vaccination.

TCRdb processed the RT-PCR reads anew with MiXCR; each CDR3 protein has one entry. The table lists 540,000 or so distinct CDR3 sequences, 13% of them singletons. This clonotype was detected ten times or more. Its antigen remains unknown. Germline V lookup: CDR1 LGHNA, CDR2 YSLEER. The CDR3 totals 22 residues. V shed 0 bases and J 1 base; nucleotides not matched to a gene: 18. The receptor was derived from a man aged 50 to 60 who received an inactivated influenza vaccine. The V and J genes are TRBV4-3 and TRBJ1-6; 7 bases agree with TRBD1. The specimen comprised PBMCs from blood, sampled roughly 6 weeks after vaccination. Here the CDR3 DNA reads TGCGCCAGCAGCCAAGAACATATCTTCCGGGACAGTGGGGATTCCTATAATTCACCCCTCCACTTT. It encodes CASSQEHIFRDSGDSYNSPLHF.